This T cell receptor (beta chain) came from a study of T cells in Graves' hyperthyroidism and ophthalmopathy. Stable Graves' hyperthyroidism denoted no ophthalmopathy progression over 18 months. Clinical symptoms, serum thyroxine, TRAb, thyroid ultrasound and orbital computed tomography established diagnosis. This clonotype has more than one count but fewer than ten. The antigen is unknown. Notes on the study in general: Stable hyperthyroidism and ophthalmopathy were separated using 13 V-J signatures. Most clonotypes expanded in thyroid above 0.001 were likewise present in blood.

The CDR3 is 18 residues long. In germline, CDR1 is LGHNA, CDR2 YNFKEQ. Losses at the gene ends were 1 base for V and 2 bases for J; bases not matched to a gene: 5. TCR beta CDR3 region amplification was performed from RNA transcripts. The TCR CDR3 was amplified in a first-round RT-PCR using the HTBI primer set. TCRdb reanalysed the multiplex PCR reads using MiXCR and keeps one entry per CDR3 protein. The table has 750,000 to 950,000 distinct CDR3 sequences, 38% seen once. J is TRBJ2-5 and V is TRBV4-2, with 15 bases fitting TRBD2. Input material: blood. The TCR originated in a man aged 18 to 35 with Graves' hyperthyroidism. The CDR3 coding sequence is TGTGCCAGCAGCCAAGTGGGACTAGCGGGGGGTCCTCAAGAGACCCAGTACTTC. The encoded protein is CASSQVGLAGGPQETQYF.